The sequence of this T cell receptor beta chain was determined in a study of T-cell memory formation after mild COVID-19. The table lists this clonotype with many counts. In germline, CDR1 is LGHNA, CDR2 YSLEER. Trimming left V 1 base short and J 3 bases short, with 15 bases between. The CDR3 consists of 16 residues. TCRdb re-derived calls from the 5' RACE reads in MiXCR, one entry per CDR3 protein. The repertoire holds 350,000 to 500,000 distinct CDR3 sequences, with about 19% as singletons. The sequence was collected from an adult woman who had mild COVID-19 (a few samples of this study predate the infection). Cell type and time point are not known. Sequencing was done on a sample of PBMCs or a T cell subset sorted from them (not recorded which). The rearrangement joins TRBV4-3 to TRBJ2-5; either TRBD1 or TRBD2 may supply D (7 bases each). The CDR3 loop is CASSQGAGGGEETQYF. CDR3 bases: TGCGCCAGCAGCCAAGGCGCAGGGGGAGGGGAAGAGACCCAGTACTTC.